What follows are 9 T cell receptor beta chains derived from one specimen sequenced in a study of shared clonotypes between healthy human individuals. TCRdb keeps only in-frame clones here, not all; method: immunoSEQ multiplex PCR. The sample comprises roughly 1,100,000 clones, about three quarters of which are singletons, and approximately 1.5% rests with the top ten. Sequenced: memory CD4+ T cells sorted from blood. Subset given: CD45RA-negative fraction. The receptors were sampled from a man aged 18 to 30 in good health.

CDR3 residues: CTQVRGSGYTF. DNA of the CDR3: TGCACCCAAGTCCGGGGATCCGGCTACACCTTC. The chain carries TRBV20-1 and TRBJ1-2, with D unresolved. Germline CDR1 and CDR2: DFQATT and SNEGSKA (reference sequence). CDR3 length equals 11 residues.

The rearrangement links TRBV7-9 to TRBJ1-1; 7 bases align to TRBD1. The CDR3 extends over 15 amino acids. V was pared by 6 bases and J by 1 base, with 8 bases of the junction left unmatched. The germline V gene encodes CDR1 SEHNR and CDR2 FQNEAQ (reference sequence). This chain's CDR3 is CASRTSQGPNTEAFF. As DNA, the CDR3 is TGTGCCAGCAGGACATCACAGGGGCCGAACACTGAAGCTTTCTTT.

The CDR3 here is CASSEYRGVTEAFF. The CDR3 DNA is TGCGCCAGCAGTGAGTACAGGGGGGTCACTGAAGCTTTCTTT. The rearrangement uses TRBV10-1 and TRBJ1-1, with 8 bases matching TRBD1. Germline CDR1 WNHNN, CDR2 SYGVQD (reference sequence). CDR3 length: 14 residues. Losses at the gene ends were 1 base for V and 4 bases for J; bases not matched to a gene: 2.

The rearrangement uses TRBV6-5 and TRBJ1-1, with TRBD1 as a possible D gene (5 bases). Trimming shortened V by 0 bases and J by 1 base, and 6 bases separated the two germline ends. The CDR3 length is 14 residues. Germline assignment: CDR1 MNHEY and CDR2 SVGAGI. The CDR3 DNA follows: TGTGCCAGCAGTTACTCGGACACGAACACTGAAGCTTTCTTT. This gives the protein CASSYSDTNTEAFF.

The chain couples TRBV11-2 to TRBJ2-5; 7 positions match TRBD2. Germline V lookup: CDR1 SGHAT, CDR2 FQNNGV. J was trimmed by 2 bases and V by 5 bases; bases with no gene match: 8. This CDR3 region has 15 residues. The CDR3 spells CASSPGGTAQETQYF. The CDR3 bases are TGTGCCAGCAGCCCCGGGGGGACCGCTCAAGAGACCCAGTACTTC.

Points on this clone: Distinct nucleotide sequences in the sample also encode this CDR3. The gene calls are TRBV6-6 and TRBJ1-6; the match to TRBD1 covers 8 bases. The CDR3 has 15 residues. J gave up 8 bases and V 0 bases, and 3 bases lay outside the gene matches. Germline assignment: CDR1 MNHNY and CDR2 SVGAGI (reference sequence). The CDR3: CASSYSAGGDSPLHF. CDR3 coding DNA: TGTGCCAGCAGTTACTCGGCAGGGGGCGATTCACCCCTCCACTTT.

The chain has TRBV29-1 and TRBJ2-7; D is uncertain. From germline, CDR1 is SQVTM and CDR2 ANQGSEA. Trimming cost V 4 bases and J 4 bases, with 11 bases left between them. The CDR3 spans 12 residues. CDR3 region: CSVGLTPYEQYF. The CDR3 coding sequence is TGCAGCGTTGGATTGACTCCTTACGAGCAGTACTTC.

The V and J genes are TRBV27 and TRBJ2-7, with D possibly TRBD2 on 5 matching bases. Trimming took 5 bases from V and 2 from J, leaving 10 bases between them. Germline loops: CDR1 MNHEY, CDR2 SMNVEV (reference sequence). The CDR3 runs to 13 residues. The chain's CDR3 is CASSPGSPYEQYF. The CDR3 bases are TGTGCCAGCAGTCCGGGGAGCCCCTACGAGCAGTACTTC.

This chain joins TRBV6-1 and TRBJ1-3, with D tentatively TRBD1 (5 bases). V dropped 3 bases and J dropped 2 bases, with 11 bases sitting between them. CDR1 is MNHNS, CDR2 SASEGT, per germline. The CDR3 spans 15 residues. The CDR3 DNA follows: TGTGCCAGCAGTGAGGAGGGGTGGCCTGGAAACACCATATATTTT. This encodes CASSEEGWPGNTIYF.